The T cell receptor (beta chain) under discussion was sequenced for a study of response to subunit inactivated influenza vaccine. Findings and caveats of the study: Each seasonal influenza vaccination recruits few new T cells, the authors suggested.

This clonotype was observed a handful of times. What it recognizes is unknown. The CDR3 is made up of 14 amino acids. Per germline, CDR1 LGHDT and CDR2 YNNKEL (reference sequence). Trimming removed 3 bases from V and 4 bases from J; junction bases left unmatched: 5. TCRdb re-analysed the RT-PCR reads in MiXCR, keeping a single row per CDR3 protein. The sample has about 190,000 distinct CDR3 sequences; approximately 15% are singletons. The sequenced sample was CD8+ T cells sorted from PBMCs, obtained around 5 days after vaccination. This chain connects TRBV3-1 to TRBJ2-7, with 8 nucleotides matching TRBD1. This TCR was recovered from a man aged 50 to 59 who received an inactivated influenza vaccine. The CDR3 protein is CASSQPGQDYEQYF. The DNA for the CDR3 is TGTGCCAGCAGCCAGCCGGGACAGGATTACGAGCAGTACTTC.